This TCR beta chain was sequenced in a study of control samples from healthy donors and cancer patients. Sequencing used immunoSEQ multiplex PCR; TCRdb keeps in-frame clones, though not all of them. The top ten hold 19% of the sample, which has roughly 100,000 clones, more than 85% seen once. The TCR comes from a man in his fifties or sixties with lung cancer. Sequenced sample: PBMCs.

CDR3 nucleotides: TGTGCCAGTCGGGTTTACAGGGAAAACGAGCAGTTCTTC. It is translated as CASRVYRENEQFF. V gene TRBV18 combines with J gene TRBJ2-1, with TRBD1 as a possible D gene (6 bases). CDR1 and CDR2 (germline): KGHSH, LQKENI. With 9 bases removed from V and 10 bases from J, the gap between germline ends came to 19 bases. The CDR3 has 13 residues.